This TCR beta chain was obtained from a study of identical twins. The study, taken as a whole, reports: Within twin pairs, the out-of-frame alpha sequences they shared showed excess low generation probability.

MiXCR, run by TCRdb on the 5' RACE reads, gives a single entry per CDR3 protein. The table has about 520,000 distinct CDR3 sequences, approximately 22% seen once. This clonotype was detected a few times. What it recognizes is unknown. Germline loops: CDR1 DFQATT, CDR2 SNEGSKA (reference sequence). V was pared by 3 bases and J by 0 bases, with 15 bases between. This CDR3 has 17 residues. The same sample was also used in a study of T cells expressing NK-cell markers. From that second work: The TCR beta repertoires were obtained from sorted CD3+CD56+NKG2C+, CD3+CD56+NKG2C- and CD3+CD56-NKG2C+ T cells.

The sequence was collected from a young woman in good health. Sequencing used CD4+ T cells sorted from blood. The chain employs TRBV20-1 and TRBJ2-6; D might be TRBD2 (6 bases). CDR3 bases: TGCAGTGCTAGGGAGGGCAGCAAACTCTCTGGGGCCAACGTCCTGACTTTC. As protein: CSAREGSKLSGANVLTF.